This passage covers 18 T cell receptor beta chains from one sample sequenced in a study of blood T cell repertoires in COVID-19 (dated by TCRdb to about 2020). The library was prepared using the immunoSEQ multiplex PCR assay. TCRdb retrieved this table from immuneACCESS and kept in-frame rearrangements only. Not all clones are present; in checked studies, unresolved V genes account for under half, and no reason is known for the remainder. The sample includes around 200,000 clones, with 87% observed a single time. Together, the top ten hold approximately 12% of the sample. The sequenced sample consisted of peripheral blood. Receptors originate from a woman between 18 and 29 years old who had recovered from COVID-19.

The V call is TRBV9, the J call TRBJ1-5, with no clear D. Per the germline V gene, CDR1 is SGDLS and CDR2 is YYNGEE. V lost 0 bases to trimming and J lost 7 bases, with 8 bases between them. This CDR3 comprises 13 residues. CDR3: CASSVGGEQPQHF. The CDR3 bases are TGTGCCAGCAGCGTAGGCGGGGAGCAGCCCCAGCATTTT.

This sequence joins TRBV30 and TRBJ1-4; no clear D gene. Trimming removed 8 bases from V and 8 bases from J, with 9 bases in between. The CDR3 spans 10 residues. CDR1 and CDR2 from the germline V gene are GTSNPN and SVGIG (reference sequence). In nucleotides, the CDR3 is TGTGCCCTCGAGAAAGAAAAACTGTTTTTT. This codes for CALEKEKLFF. Complete variable domain (other parts from reference TRBV30 and TRBJ1-4): SQTIHQWPATLVQPVGSPLSLECTVEGTSNPNLYWYRQAAGRGLQLLFYSVGIGQISSEVPQNLSASRPQDRQFILSSKKLLLSDSGFYLCALEKEKLFFGSGTQLSVL.

The CDR3 is CASSLPPGLGEKLFF. CDR3 nucleotide sequence: TGTGCCAGCAGCTTACCTCCGGGACTGGGTGAAAAACTGTTTTTT. This rearrangement joins TRBV7-9 to TRBJ1-4; D possibly corresponds to TRBD1 (5 bases). V dropped 2 bases and J dropped 7 bases, with 14 bases sitting between them. Per germline, CDR1 SEHNR and CDR2 FQNEAQ (reference sequence). There are 15 residues in the CDR3.

The gene calls are TRBV6-5 and TRBJ2-2, with D perhaps TRBD1 (5 bases). Germline V gene sequence: CDR1 MNHEY, CDR2 SVGAGI. This CDR3 is built from 15 residues. V was pared by 0 bases and J by 4 bases, with 9 bases between. The chain's CDR3 is CASSYSGHPTGELFF. The DNA for the CDR3 is TGTGCCAGCAGTTACTCAGGACACCCCACCGGGGAGCTGTTTTTT.

This clone was detected only once. The chain recombines TRBV7-6 with TRBJ2-3; 10 bases line up with TRBD2. V gave up 5 bases and J gave up 3 bases; unmatched junction bases: 5. Germline-derived CDR1 and CDR2 are SGHVS and FNYEAQ. CDR3 length: 15 amino acids. Written as DNA, the CDR3 is TGTGCCAGCAGCCAGAGTAGCGGGGGGACAGATACGCAGTATTTT. Protein: CASSQSSGGTDTQYF.

The chain links TRBV11-1 to TRBJ2-2, with 7 positions matching TRBD1. Trimming removed 3 bases from V and 4 bases from J; junction bases left unmatched: 8. CDR3 length: 16 amino acids. The germline V gene has CDR1 SGHAT and CDR2 FQDESV (reference sequence). CDR3 amino acids: CASSFTGVLVTGELFF. The CDR3 region has the DNA TGTGCCAGCAGCTTTACAGGGGTGCTCGTCACCGGGGAGCTGTTTTTT.

CDR3 amino acids: CASKRESGISYEQYF. The CDR3 coding sequence is TGTGCCAGCAAAAGGGAGAGTGGGATTTCCTACGAGCAGTACTTC. The chain carries TRBV6-6 and TRBJ2-7, with D perhaps TRBD2 (5 bases). The CDR3 runs to 15 residues. Germline lookup yields CDR1 MNHNY and CDR2 SVGAGI (reference sequence). V was trimmed by 7 bases and J by 1 base, leaving 17 bases between them.

J is TRBJ1-6 and V is TRBV12-5; no firm D call. The CDR3 totals 17 residues. The germline CDR1 and CDR2 sequences are LGHNT and FRNRAP. The V end lost 10 bases, the J end lost 2 bases, and 21 bases lay between the germline ends. In nucleotides, the CDR3 is TGTGCTACCTCCGCCCACAGTGGCCCCCCCTATAATTCACCCCTCCACTTT. Its protein product is CATSAHSGPPYNSPLHF.

The J gene is TRBJ2-3, the V gene TRBV19; D uncertain. Germline assignment: CDR1 LNHDA and CDR2 SQIVND (reference sequence). The CDR3 runs 18 residues. V was trimmed by 3 bases and J by 2 bases, leaving 21 bases between them. CDR3 sequence (DNA): TGTGCCAGTAGTATCTCCGCCTTTAGCACCACTACCACAGATACGCAGTATTTT. It yields the protein CASSISAFSTTTTDTQYF.

This sequence joins TRBV11-2 and TRBJ2-1, with a tentative D call TRBD2 (5 bases). Deletions cut 3 bases from V and 8 bases from J, with 17 bases between. Germline values: CDR1 SGHAT, CDR2 FQNNGV. The CDR3 contains 15 residues. CDR3 nucleotides: TGTGCCAGCAGCTTGCAACTAGAGGGTCGATATGAGCAGTTCTTC. Its protein is CASSLQLEGRYEQFF.

The chain carries TRBV5-4 and TRBJ2-3, with TRBD2 matching over 8 bases. Per the germline V gene, CDR1 is SGHNT and CDR2 is YYREEE (reference sequence). The V and J ends lost 1 base and 5 bases, in that order; junction bases with no gene match: 0. The CDR3 covers 13 residues. CDR3 sequence reads: CASSLLAGDTQYF. Written as DNA, the CDR3 is TGTGCCAGCAGCTTGCTAGCGGGAGATACGCAGTATTTT.

J is TRBJ2-7 and V is TRBV12-3 or TRBV12-4; tentative D call: TRBD1 (6 bases). V shed 2 bases and J shed 5 bases, with 10 bases lying between them. The CDR3 loop spans 13 amino acids. The CDR3 protein is CASSLSPGDEQYF. The CDR3 DNA reads TGTGCCAGCAGTTTATCCCCAGGGGACGAGCAGTACTTC.

This rearrangement joins TRBV5-1 to TRBJ2-1, with 7 bases fitting TRBD1. The germline V gene has CDR1 SGHRS and CDR2 YFSETQ. The CDR3 covers 15 residues. Trimming at V came to 3 bases and at J to 5 bases, leaving 8 bases not matched to a gene. CDR3 in amino acids: CASSSPGGPHNEQFF. CDR3 bases: TGCGCCAGCAGCTCTCCAGGGGGTCCCCACAATGAGCAGTTCTTC.

The rearrangement uses TRBV5-1 and TRBJ2-1; a weak D match, TRBD2 (5 bases). The CDR3 sequence is 16 residues long. The germline V gene encodes CDR1 SGHRS and CDR2 YFSETQ. With 4 bases removed from V and 0 bases from J, the gap between germline ends came to 14 bases. In DNA, the CDR3 is TGCGCCAGCAGCCCAATTAGCGACCCCTCCTACAATGAGCAGTTCTTC. It translates to CASSPISDPSYNEQFF. The full variable domain, rest sourced from reference TRBV5-1 and TRBJ2-1, is KAGVTQTPRYLIKTRGQQVTLSCSPISGHRSVSWYQQTPGQGLQFLFEYFSETQRNKGNFPGRFSGRQFSNSRSEMNVSTLELGDSALYLCASSPISDPSYNEQFFGPGTRLTVL.

The chain combines TRBV4-1 with TRBJ2-1, with TRBD1 identical over 9 bases. V lost 5 bases and J lost 8; bases outside the gene matches: 4. In germline, CDR1 is MGHRA, CDR2 YSYEKL. The CDR3 sequence is 13 residues long. The CDR3 DNA sequence: TGCGCCAGCAGCGGACAGGGGAGCTATGAGCAGTTCTTC. This gives the protein CASSGQGSYEQFF.

The chain links TRBV9 to TRBJ2-3; tentative D call: TRBD2 (5 bases). In germline, CDR1 is SGDLS, CDR2 YYNGEE. With 2 bases removed from V and 2 bases from J, the gap between germline ends came to 9 bases. The CDR3 is 14 residues long. CDR3 sequence: CASSVSRATDTQYF. CDR3 nucleotide sequence: TGTGCCAGCAGCGTGTCGCGGGCCACAGATACGCAGTATTTT.

Only a few counts were recorded for this clone. This chain joins TRBV7-2 and TRBJ2-7; 13 bases map to TRBD2. The trim removed 2 bases at V and 7 bases at J, leaving 5 bases unmatched. Looked up from germline, CDR1 is SGHTA and CDR2 is FQGNSA. The CDR3 length is 15 residues. In DNA form, the CDR3 reads TGTGCCAGCAGCTTAAGGACTAGCGGGAGTTGGGAGCAGTACTTC. Residues: CASSLRTSGSWEQYF.

V gene TRBV6-5 combines with J gene TRBJ1-2; 8 bases match TRBD1. V lost 0 bases and J lost 4; bases outside the gene matches: 7. CDR1 is MNHEY and CDR2 is SVGAGI in the germline V gene. The CDR3 runs to 16 residues. The CDR3 sequence: CASSYSGQGRIYGYTF. CDR3 bases: TGTGCCAGCAGTTACTCCGGACAGGGCCGCATCTATGGCTACACCTTC.